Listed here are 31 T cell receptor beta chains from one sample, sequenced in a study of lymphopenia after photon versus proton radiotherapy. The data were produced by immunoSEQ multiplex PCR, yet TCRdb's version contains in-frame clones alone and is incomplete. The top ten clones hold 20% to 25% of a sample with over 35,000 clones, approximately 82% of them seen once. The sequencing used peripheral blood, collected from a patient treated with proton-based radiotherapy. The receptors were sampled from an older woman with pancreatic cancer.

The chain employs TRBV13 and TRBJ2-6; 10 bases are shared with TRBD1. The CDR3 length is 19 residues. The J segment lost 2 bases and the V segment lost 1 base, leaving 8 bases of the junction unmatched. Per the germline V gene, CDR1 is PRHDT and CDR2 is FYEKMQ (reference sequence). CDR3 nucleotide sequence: TGTGCCAGCAGCTTAGCGGCGACAGGGGGCGTACCTGGGGCCAACGTCCTGACTTTC. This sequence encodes CASSLAATGGVPGANVLTF.

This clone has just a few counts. DNA of the CDR3: TGTGCCAGCAGTGATGCTAGCGGGGGAAAAAACATTCAGTACTTC. It codes for CASSDASGGKNIQYF. This chain links TRBV25-1 with TRBJ2-4; TRBD2 agrees at 10 bases. Per germline, CDR1 MGHDK and CDR2 SYGVNS. After removal of 3 bases from V and 4 bases from J, the junction contained 3 bases not matched to a gene. This CDR3 has 15 residues.

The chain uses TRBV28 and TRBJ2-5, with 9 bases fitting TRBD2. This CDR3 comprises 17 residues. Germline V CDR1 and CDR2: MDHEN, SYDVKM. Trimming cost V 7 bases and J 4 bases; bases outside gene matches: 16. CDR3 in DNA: TGTGCCAGCACCCCACTCGGAGGCGGGAGGGCCGGAGAGACCCAGTACTTC. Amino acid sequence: CASTPLGGGRAGETQYF.

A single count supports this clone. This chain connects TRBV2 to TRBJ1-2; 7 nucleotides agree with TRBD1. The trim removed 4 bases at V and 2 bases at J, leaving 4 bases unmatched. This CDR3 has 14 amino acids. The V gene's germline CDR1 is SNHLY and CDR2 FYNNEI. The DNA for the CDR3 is TGTGCCAGCAGTGGATTACAGGGGAACTATGGCTACACCTTC. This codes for CASSGLQGNYGYTF.

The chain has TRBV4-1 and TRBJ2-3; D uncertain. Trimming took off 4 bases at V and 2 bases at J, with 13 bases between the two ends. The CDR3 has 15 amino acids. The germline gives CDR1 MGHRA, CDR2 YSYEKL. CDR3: CASSRVISDTDTQYF. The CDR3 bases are TGCGCCAGCAGCCGAGTTATAAGTGACACAGATACGCAGTATTTT.

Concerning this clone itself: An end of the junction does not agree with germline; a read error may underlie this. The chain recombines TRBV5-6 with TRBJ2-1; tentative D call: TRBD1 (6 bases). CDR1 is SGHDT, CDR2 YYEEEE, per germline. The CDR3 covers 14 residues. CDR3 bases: TGTGCCAGCCGCTTCCATGACAGGTTACGGGAGCAGTTCTTC. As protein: CASRFHDRLREQFF.

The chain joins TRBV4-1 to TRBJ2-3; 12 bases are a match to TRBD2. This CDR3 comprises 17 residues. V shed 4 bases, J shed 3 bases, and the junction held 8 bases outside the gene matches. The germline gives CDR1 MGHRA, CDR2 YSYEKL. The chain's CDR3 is CASSPTLAGGPTDTQYF. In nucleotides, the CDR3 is TGCGCCAGCAGCCCGACCCTAGCGGGAGGGCCGACAGATACGCAGTATTTT.

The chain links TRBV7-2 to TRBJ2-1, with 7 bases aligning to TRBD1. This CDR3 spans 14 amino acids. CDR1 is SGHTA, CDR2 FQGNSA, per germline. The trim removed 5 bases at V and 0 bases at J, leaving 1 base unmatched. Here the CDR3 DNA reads TGTGCCAGCAGCCGGGACAGCTCCTACAATGAGCAGTTCTTC. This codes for CASSRDSSYNEQFF.

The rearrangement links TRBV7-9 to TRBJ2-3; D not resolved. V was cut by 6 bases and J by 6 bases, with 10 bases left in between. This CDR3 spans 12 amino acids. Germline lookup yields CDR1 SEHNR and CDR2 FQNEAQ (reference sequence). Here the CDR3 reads CASRGIRDTQYF. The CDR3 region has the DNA TGTGCCAGCAGGGGGATTAGGGATACGCAGTATTTT.

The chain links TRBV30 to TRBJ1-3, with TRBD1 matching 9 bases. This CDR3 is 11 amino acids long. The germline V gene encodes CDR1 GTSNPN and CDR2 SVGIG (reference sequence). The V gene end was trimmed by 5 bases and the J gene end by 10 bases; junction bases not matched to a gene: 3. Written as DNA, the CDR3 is TGTGCCTGGGGACAGGGGACAACCATATATTTT. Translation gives CAWGQGTTIYF.

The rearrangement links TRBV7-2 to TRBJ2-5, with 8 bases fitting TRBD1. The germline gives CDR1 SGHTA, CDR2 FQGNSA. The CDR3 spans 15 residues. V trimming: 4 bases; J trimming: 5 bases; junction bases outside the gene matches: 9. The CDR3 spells CASSSGQGNWETQYF. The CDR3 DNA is TGTGCCAGCAGCTCAGGACAGGGTAACTGGGAGACCCAGTACTTC.

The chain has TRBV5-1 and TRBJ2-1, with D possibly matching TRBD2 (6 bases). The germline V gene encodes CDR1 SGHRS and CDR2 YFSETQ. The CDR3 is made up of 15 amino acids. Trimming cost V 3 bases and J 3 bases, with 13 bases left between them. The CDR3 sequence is CASSSSVTGYNEQFF. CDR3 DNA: TGCGCCAGCAGCTCTAGCGTTACCGGCTACAATGAGCAGTTCTTC.

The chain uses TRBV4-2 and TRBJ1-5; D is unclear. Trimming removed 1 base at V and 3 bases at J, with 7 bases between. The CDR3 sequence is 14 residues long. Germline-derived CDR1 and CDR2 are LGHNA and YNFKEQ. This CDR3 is CASSQVGYNQPQHF. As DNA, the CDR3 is TGTGCCAGCAGCCAAGTGGGTTACAATCAGCCCCAGCATTTT.

The CDR3 region has the DNA TGTGCCAGCCTTAACTGGGGTAGCGAGCAGTACTTC. Translation: CASLNWGSEQYF. The chain links TRBV28 to TRBJ2-7, with unresolved D. Germline-derived CDR1 and CDR2 are MDHEN and SYDVKM. Trimming removed 8 bases from V and 6 bases from J, with 14 bases in between. The length of the CDR3 is 12 residues.

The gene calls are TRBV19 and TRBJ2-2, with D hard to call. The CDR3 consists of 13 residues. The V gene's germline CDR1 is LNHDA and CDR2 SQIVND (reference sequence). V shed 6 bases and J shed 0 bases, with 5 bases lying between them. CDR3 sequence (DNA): TGTGCCAGTAGGATACCGAACACCGGGGAGCTGTTTTTT. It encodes CASRIPNTGELFF.

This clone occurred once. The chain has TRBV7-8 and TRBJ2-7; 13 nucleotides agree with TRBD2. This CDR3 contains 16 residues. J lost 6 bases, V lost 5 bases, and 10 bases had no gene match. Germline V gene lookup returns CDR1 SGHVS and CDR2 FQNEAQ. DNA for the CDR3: TGTGCCAGCAGCGCAGAAGGGACTAGCGGGAATCGCGAGCAGTACTTC. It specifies CASSAEGTSGNREQYF.

The DNA for the CDR3 is TGTGCCAGCAAGGGAGACGCGGGAGACTACAATGAGCAGTTCTTC. Protein product: CASKGDAGDYNEQFF. The rearrangement uses TRBV2 and TRBJ2-1, with 7 bases identical to TRBD2. J lost 3 bases, V lost 7 bases, and 9 bases had no gene match. Germline-derived CDR1 and CDR2 are SNHLY and FYNNEI. The CDR3 is made up of 15 amino acids.

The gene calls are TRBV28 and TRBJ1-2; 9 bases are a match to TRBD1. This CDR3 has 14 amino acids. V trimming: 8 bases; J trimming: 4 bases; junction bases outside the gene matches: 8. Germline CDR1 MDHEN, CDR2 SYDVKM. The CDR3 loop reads CASQQGAVVYGYTF. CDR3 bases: TGTGCCAGCCAACAGGGGGCAGTGGTCTATGGCTACACCTTC.

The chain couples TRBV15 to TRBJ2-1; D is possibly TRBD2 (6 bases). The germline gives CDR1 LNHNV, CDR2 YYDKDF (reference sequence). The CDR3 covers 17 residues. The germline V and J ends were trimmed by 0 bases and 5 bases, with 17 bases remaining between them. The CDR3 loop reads CATSRDQRHTSHNEQFF. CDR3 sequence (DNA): TGTGCCACCAGCAGAGATCAGAGACATACTAGCCACAATGAGCAGTTCTTC.

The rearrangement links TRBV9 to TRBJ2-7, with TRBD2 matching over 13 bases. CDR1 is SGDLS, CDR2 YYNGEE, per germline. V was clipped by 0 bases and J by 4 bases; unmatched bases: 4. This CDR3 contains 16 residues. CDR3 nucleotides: TGTGCCAGCAGCGTAGGCGGGACTAGCGGGATATACGAGCAGTACTTC. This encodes CASSVGGTSGIYEQYF.

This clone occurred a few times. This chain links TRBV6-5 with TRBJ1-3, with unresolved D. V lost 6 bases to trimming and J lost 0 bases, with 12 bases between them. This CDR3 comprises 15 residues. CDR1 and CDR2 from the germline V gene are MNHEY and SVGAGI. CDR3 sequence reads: CASRVEPSSGNTIYF. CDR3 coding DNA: TGTGCCAGCAGAGTCGAACCGAGCTCTGGAAACACCATATATTTT.

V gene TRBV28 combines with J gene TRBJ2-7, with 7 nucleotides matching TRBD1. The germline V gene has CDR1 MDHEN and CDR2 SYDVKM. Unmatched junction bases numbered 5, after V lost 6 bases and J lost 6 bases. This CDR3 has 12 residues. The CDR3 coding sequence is TGTGCCAGCAGCCTTGACAGGGCCGAGCAGTACTTC. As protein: CASSLDRAEQYF. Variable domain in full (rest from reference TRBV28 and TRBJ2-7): DVKVTQSSRYLVKRTGEKVFLECVQDMDHENMFWYRQDPGLGLRLIYFSYDVKMKEKGDIPEGYSVSREKKERFSLILESASTNQTSMYLCASSLDRAEQYFGPGTRLTVT.

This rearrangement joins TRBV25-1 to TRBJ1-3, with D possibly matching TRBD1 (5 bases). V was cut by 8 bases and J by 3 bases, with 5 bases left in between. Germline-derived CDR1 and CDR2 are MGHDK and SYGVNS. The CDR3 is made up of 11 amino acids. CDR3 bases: TGTGCCAGCCAGGGTGGAAACACCATATATTTT. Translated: CASQGGNTIYF.

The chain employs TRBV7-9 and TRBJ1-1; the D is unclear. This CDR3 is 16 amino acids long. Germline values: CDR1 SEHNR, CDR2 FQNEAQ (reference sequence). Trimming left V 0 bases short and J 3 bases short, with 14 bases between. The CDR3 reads CASSLAPAPRDTEAFF. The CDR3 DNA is TGTGCCAGCAGCTTAGCGCCGGCTCCCCGGGACACTGAAGCTTTCTTT.

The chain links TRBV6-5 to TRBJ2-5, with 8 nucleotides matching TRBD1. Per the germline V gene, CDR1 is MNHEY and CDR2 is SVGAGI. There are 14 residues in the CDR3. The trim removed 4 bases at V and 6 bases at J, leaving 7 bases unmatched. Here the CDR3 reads CASSFDGQGKTQYF. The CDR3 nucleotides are TGTGCCAGCAGTTTCGACGGACAGGGCAAGACCCAGTACTTC.

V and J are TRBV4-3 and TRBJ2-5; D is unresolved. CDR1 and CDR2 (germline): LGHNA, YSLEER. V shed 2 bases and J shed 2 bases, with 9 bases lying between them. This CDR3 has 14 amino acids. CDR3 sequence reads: CASSQSYPQETQYF. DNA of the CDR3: TGCGCCAGCAGCCAATCCTATCCTCAAGAGACCCAGTACTTC.

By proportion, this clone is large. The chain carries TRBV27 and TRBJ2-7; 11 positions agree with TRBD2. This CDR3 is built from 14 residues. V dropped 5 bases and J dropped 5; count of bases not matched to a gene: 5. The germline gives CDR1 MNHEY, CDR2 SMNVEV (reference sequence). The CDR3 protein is CASSPLAGGNEQYF. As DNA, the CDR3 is TGTGCCAGCAGTCCGTTAGCGGGAGGGAACGAGCAGTACTTC.

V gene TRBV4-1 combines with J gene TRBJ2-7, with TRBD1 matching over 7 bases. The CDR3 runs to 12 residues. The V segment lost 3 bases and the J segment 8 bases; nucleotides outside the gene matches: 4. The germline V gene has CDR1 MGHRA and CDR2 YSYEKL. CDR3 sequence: CASSQTGNKQYF. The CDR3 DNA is TGCGCCAGCAGCCAGACAGGGAACAAGCAGTACTTC.

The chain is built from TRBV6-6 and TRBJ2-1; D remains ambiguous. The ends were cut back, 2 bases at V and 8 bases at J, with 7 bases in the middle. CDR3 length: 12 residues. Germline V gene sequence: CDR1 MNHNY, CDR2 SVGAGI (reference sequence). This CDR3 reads CASSYATDEQFF. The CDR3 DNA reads TGTGCCAGCAGTTACGCGACTGATGAGCAGTTCTTC.

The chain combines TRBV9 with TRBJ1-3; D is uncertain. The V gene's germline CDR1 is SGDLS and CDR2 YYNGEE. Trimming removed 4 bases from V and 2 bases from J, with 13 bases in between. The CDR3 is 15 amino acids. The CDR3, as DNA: TGTGCCAGCAGCCCAGTGGGCGAAACTGGAAACACCATATATTTT. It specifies CASSPVGETGNTIYF.

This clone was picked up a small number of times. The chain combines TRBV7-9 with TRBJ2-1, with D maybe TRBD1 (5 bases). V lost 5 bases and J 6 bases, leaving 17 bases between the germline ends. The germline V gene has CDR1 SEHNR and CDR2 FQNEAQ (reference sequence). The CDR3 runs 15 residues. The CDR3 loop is CASSPKVRVGNEQFF. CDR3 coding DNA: TGTGCCAGCAGCCCAAAGGTCAGGGTGGGCAATGAGCAGTTCTTC.